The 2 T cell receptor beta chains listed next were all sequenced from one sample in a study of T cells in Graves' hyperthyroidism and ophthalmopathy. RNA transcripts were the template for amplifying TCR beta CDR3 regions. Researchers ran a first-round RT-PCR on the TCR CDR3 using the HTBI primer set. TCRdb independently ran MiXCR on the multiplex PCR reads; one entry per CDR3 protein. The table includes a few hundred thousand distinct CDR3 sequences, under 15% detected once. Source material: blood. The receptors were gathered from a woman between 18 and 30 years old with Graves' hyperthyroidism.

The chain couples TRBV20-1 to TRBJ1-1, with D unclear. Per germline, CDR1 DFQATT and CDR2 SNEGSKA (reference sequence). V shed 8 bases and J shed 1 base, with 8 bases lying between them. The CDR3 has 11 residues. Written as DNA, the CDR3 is TGCAGTACGTCCTCGAACACTGAAGCTTTCTTT. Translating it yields CSTSSNTEAFF.

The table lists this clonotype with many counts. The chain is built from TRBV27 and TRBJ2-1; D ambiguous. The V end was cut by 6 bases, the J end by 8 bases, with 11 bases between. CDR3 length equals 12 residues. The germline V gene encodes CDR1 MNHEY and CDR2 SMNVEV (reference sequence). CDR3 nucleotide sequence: TGTGCCAGCAGCCCTCATTGGGATGAGCAGTTCTTC. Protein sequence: CASSPHWDEQFF.